At least ten counts were recorded for the clone carrying this T cell receptor beta chain. Its antigen remains unidentified. Germline V lookup: CDR1 DFQATT, CDR2 SNEGSKA (reference sequence). With 1 base clipped from V and 2 bases from J, the junction kept 6 bases outside the gene matches. The CDR3 totals 17 residues. The sample originates from a study of T-cell reconstitution after alpha-beta-depleted transplantation in children. Study-wide results and limits: Several hundred expanded graft clones reportedly were the source of alpha-beta T cells about two months after transplant. Surviving recipient T cells and thymic progenitors accounted for the high day-60 TCRbeta diversity observed in some patients. A year post-transplant, T-cell counts and diversity derived mostly from newly produced T cells.

TCRbeta library construction was performed incorporating unique molecular identifiers. TCRdb called the PCR reads again in MiXCR, with one record for every CDR3 protein. The sample comprises 350,000 to 500,000 distinct CDR3 sequences, roughly two fifths of which are singletons, and roughly a quarter rests with the top ten. This chain uses TRBV20-1 with TRBJ2-3, with 13 bases identical to TRBD2. This TCR was sampled from a girl aged 2-15 years with aplastic anemia, due to receive a stem cell transplant. The input for sequencing was PBMCs, taken before TCRalphabeta/CD19-depleted stem cell transplant. CDR3 nucleotide sequence: TGCAGTGCTAGAGGGGGGACTAGCGGGAAACCCACAGATACGCAGTATTTT. Its translation is CSARGGTSGKPTDTQYF.